The sequence of this T cell receptor beta chain was determined in a study of T cell repertoires in cytomegalovirus infection (dated by TCRdb to about 2019). Turning to the overall study: Peptide stimulations targeted recently identified HLA-C-restricted CMV epitopes, whose presentation resists viral immunomodulation, together with well-studied HLA-B-restricted epitopes. Because public TCR beta signatures pointed to carriage of CMV infection together with the matching HLA type, the HLA type of each donor mattered for the analysis. What the work shows at the level of the full study, not this receptor alone: In both this cohort and an independent approximately 400-donor cohort, the cumulative frequency of public TCR beta family members distinguished carriers of CMV infection plus the relevant HLA type. The ex vivo response was dominated by HLA-C-restricted CMV-specific TCR beta clonotypes, which also provided the single most frequent clonotype in two of eight donors.

V and J lose 5 bases and 5 bases, and a span of 12 bases separates them. The cysteine opens and the phenylalanine closes a CDR3 of 13 amino acids. Only the CDR3 portion is preserved as DNA: 39 bases, with reading frame beginning at the first base. From the germline V gene (reference sequence), CDR1 is LNHDA and CDR2 is SQIVND. The meaning of the sample's treatment or condition label: in vitro stimulation with specific CMV peptide epitopes to enrich CMV-specific T cells. Reads for this sample came from an Illumina HiSeq 1500. The public reads were quality trimmed at Q25 with fastp and then assembled into clones with MiXCR by TCRdb, keeping productive beta chains. Each entry merges the rows of one CDR3 protein and shows their most common DNA and genes. This sample has 700,000 to 950,000 distinct CDR3 sequences in its table, and 30% to 35% of those were observed once. Roughly 12% of the sample comes from the top ten.

As regards this clonotype: Its target antigen remains unknown. No base-level quality is on record; no much larger clone is a single base apart.

The sequence was obtained from a human donor in good health (CMV status not recorded). Some clones in this sample may be carry-over from other donors' samples. The chain employs TRBV19 and TRBJ1-1; no D gene can be assigned with confidence. Sequencing was performed on cultured CD8+ T cells from PBMCs, taken from culture after CMV antigen stimulation. The CDR3 reads CASSHPTGTEAFF. The sequenced DNA: TGTGCCAGTAGTCATCCTACTGGGACTGAAGCTTTCTTT.